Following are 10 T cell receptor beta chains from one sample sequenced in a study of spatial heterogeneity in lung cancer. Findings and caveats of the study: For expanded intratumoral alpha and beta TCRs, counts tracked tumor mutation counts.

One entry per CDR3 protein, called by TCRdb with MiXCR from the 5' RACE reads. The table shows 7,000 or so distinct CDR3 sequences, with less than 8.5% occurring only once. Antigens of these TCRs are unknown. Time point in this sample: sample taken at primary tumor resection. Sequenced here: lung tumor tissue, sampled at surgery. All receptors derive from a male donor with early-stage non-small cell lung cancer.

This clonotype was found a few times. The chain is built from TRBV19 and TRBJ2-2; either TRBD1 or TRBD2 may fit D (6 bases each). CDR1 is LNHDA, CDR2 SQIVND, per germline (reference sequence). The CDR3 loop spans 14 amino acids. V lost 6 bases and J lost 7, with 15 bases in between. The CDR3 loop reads CASRYWGADGELFF. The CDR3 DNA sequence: TGTGCCAGTAGATATTGGGGGGCCGACGGGGAGCTGTTTTTT.

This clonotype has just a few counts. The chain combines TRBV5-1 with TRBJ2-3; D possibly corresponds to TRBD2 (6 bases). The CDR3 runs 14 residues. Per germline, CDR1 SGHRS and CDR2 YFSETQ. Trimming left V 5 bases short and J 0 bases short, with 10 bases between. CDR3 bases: TGCGCCAGCAGTTGGGGGGTTAGCACAGATACGCAGTATTTT. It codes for CASSWGVSTDTQYF.

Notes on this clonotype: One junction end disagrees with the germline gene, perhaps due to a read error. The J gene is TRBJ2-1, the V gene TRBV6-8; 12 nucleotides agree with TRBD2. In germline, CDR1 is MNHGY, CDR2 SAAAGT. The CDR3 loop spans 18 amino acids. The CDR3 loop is CASSYYLAGGPIYNDQFF. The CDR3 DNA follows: TGTGCCAGCAGTTACTATCTAGCGGGAGGGCCAATATACAATGACCAGTTCTTC.

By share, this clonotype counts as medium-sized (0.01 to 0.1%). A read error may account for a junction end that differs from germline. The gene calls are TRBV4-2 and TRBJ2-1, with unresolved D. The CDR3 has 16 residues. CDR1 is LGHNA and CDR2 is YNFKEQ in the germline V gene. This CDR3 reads CASSQDLPGSYNGQFF. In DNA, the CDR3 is TGTGCCAGCAGCCAAGATCTCCCTGGGTCCTACAATGGGCAGTTCTTC.

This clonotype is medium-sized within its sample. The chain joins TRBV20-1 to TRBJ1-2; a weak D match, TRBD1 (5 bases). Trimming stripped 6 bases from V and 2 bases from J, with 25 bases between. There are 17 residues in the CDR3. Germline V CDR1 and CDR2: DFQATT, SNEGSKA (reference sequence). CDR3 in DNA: TGCAGTGCCCTGGTCCCCACAGGTTATAATGGGAACTATGGCTACACCTTC. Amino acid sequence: CSALVPTGYNGNYGYTF.

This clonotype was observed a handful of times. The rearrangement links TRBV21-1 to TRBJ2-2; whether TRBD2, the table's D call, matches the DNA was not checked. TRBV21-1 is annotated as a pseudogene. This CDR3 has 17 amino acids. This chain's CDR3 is CASRAGDIYANTGELFF. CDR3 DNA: TGTGCCAGCCGGGCGGGAGATATTTACGCGAACACCGGGGAGCTGTTTTTT.

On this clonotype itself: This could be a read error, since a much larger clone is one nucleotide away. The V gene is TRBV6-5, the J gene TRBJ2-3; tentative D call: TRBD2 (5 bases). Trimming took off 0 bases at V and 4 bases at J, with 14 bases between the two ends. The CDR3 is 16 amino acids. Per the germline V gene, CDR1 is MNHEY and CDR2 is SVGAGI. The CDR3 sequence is CASSYSSETGADTQYF. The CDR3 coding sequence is TGTGCCAGCAGTTACTCGAGCGAGACCGGGGCAGATACGCAGTATTTT.

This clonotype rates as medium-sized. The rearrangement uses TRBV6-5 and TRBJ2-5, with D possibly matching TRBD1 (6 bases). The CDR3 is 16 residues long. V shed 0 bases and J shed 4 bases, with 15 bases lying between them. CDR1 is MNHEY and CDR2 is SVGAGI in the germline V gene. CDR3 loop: CASSYSGASRGETQYF. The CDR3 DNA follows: TGTGCCAGCAGTTACTCGGGCGCGTCCAGGGGAGAGACCCAGTACTTC.

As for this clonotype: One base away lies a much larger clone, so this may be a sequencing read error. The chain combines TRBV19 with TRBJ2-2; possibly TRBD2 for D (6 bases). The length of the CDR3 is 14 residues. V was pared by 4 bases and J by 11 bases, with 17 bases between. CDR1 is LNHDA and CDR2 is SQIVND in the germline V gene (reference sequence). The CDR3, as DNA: TGTGCCAGTAGTAGTGGCGGGGAAGTGTGTGAGCTGTTTTTT. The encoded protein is CASSSGGEVCELFF.

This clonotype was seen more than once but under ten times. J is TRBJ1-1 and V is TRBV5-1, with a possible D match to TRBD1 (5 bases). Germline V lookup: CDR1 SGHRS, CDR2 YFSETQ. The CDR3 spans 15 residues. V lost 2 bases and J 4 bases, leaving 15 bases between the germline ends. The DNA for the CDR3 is TGCGCCAGCAGCTTAAGGGTTCGGGGGACCACTGAAGCTTTCTTT. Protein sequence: CASSLRVRGTTEAFF.